This T cell receptor beta chain came from a study of monozygotic twins with inflammatory bowel disease. In germline, CDR1 is SGHRS, CDR2 YFSETQ. The CDR3 is 14 residues long. Study findings and constraints: Repertoire similarity did not separate concordant from discordant twins, possibly from limited power. With others, IBD patients shared fewer clonotypes than healthy twins did, especially with disease activity.

UMIs that included a 6-nucleotide sample barcode were added by template switching, which took place during cDNA synthesis. Amplification used two nested PCRs: roughly 15 cycles, then approximately 10 cycles, on TCRalpha/TCRbeta cDNA. TCRdb re-called the 5' RACE reads and catalogs CDR3 proteins one per entry, DNA excluded. The table lists over 350,000 distinct CDR3 sequences. A word on this clonotype: The target antigen is unknown.

The source of this sequence is a human donor with ulcerative colitis or Crohn's disease, or a healthy co-twin of an affected twin (not recorded which). This chain connects TRBV5-1 to TRBJ2-3; TCRdb indicates TRBD1, and absent DNA this call remains unverified. Sequencing was done on a sample of blood. CDR3 sequence reads: CASLRGDGTDTQYF.